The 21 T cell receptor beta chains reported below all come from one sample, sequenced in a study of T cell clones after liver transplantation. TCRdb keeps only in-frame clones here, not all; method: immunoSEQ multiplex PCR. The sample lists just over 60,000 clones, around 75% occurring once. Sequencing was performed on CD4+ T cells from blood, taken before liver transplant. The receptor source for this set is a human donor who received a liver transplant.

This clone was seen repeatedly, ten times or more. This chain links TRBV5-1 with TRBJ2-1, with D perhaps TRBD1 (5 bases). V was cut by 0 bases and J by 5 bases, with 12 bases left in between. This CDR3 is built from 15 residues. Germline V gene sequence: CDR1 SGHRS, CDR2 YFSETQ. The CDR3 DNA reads TGCGCCAGCAGCTTGGTCAGGGCGAGCCACAATGAGCAGTTCTTC. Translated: CASSLVRASHNEQFF. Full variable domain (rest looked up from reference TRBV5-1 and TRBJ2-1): KAGVTQTPRYLIKTRGQQVTLSCSPISGHRSVSWYQQTPGQGLQFLFEYFSETQRNKGNFPGRFSGRQFSNSRSEMNVSTLELGDSALYLCASSLVRASHNEQFFGPGTRLTVL.

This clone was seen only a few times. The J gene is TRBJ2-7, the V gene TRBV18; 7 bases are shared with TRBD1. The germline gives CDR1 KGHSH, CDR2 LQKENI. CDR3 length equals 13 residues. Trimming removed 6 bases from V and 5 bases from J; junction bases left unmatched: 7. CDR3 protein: CASSPIGQDEQYF. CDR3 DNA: TGTGCCAGCTCGCCAATAGGACAGGACGAGCAGTACTTC.

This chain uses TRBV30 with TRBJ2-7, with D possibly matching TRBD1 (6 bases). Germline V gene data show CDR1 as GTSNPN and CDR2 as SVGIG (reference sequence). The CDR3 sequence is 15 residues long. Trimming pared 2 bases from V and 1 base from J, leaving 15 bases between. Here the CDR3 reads CAWSPKDRISYEQYF. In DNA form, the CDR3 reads TGTGCCTGGAGTCCCAAAGACAGGATTTCCTACGAGCAGTACTTC. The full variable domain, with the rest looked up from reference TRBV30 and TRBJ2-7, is SQTIHQWPATLVQPVGSPLSLECTVEGTSNPNLYWYRQAAGRGLQLLFYSVGIGQISSEVPQNLSASRPQDRQFILSSKKLLLSDSGFYLCAWSPKDRISYEQYFGPGTRLTVT.

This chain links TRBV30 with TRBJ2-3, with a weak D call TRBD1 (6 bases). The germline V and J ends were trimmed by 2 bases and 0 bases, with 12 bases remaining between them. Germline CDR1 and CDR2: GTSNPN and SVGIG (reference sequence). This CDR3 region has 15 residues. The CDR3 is CAWSRNRVSTDTQYF. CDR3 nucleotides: TGTGCCTGGAGTAGGAACAGGGTGAGCACAGATACGCAGTATTTT.

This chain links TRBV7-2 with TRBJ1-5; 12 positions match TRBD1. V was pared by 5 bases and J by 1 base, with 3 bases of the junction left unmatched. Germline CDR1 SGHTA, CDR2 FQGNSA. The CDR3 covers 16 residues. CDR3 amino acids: CASSEGTGGSNQPQHF. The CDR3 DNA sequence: TGTGCCAGCAGCGAAGGGACAGGGGGCAGCAATCAGCCCCAGCATTTT.

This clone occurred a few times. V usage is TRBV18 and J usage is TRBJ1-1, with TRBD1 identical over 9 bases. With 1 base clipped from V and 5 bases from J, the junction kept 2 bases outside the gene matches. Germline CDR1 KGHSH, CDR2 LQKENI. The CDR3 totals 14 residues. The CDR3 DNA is TGTGCCAGCTCACCACGGGACAGGGAGACTGAAGCTTTCTTT. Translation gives CASSPRDRETEAFF.

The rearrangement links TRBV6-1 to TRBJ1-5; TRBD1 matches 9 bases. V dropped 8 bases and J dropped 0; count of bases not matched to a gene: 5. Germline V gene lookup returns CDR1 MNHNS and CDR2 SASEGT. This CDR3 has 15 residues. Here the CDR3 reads CASRWTGDSNQPQHF. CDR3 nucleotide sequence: TGTGCCAGCCGCTGGACAGGGGATAGCAATCAGCCCCAGCATTTT.

The CDR3 loop reads CASRPEGAYGYTF. As DNA, the CDR3 is TGTGCCAGCAGGCCGGAGGGCGCCTATGGCTACACCTTC. This chain connects TRBV6-6 to TRBJ1-2; D remains ambiguous. The CDR3 is 13 residues long. V was shortened by 6 bases and J by 4 bases, with 12 bases between the two germline ends. Germline lookup yields CDR1 MNHNY and CDR2 SVGAGI (reference sequence).

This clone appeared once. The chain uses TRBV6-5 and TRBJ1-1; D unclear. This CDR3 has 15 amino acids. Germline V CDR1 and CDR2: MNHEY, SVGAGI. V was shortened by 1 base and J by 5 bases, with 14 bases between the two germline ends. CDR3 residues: CASSYLATARTEAFF. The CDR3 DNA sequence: TGTGCCAGCAGTTACTTAGCCACTGCTAGGACTGAAGCTTTCTTT.

CDR3 region: CASSGRTGTYTGELFF. The CDR3 bases are TGTGCCAGCAGTGGAAGGACAGGCACCTACACCGGGGAGCTGTTTTTT. The V call is TRBV2, the J call TRBJ2-2, with 7 positions matching TRBD1. CDR1 and CDR2 from the germline V gene are SNHLY and FYNNEI. Trimming removed 4 bases from V and 3 bases from J; junction bases left unmatched: 8. CDR3 length: 16 residues.

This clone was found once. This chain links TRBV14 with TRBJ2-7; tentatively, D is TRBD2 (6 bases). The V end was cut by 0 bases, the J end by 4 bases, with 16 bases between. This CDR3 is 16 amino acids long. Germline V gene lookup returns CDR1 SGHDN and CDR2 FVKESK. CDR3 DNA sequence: TGTGCCAGCAGCCAAGAACGGGGAGGAACTCAATACGAGCAGTACTTC. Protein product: CASSQERGGTQYEQYF.

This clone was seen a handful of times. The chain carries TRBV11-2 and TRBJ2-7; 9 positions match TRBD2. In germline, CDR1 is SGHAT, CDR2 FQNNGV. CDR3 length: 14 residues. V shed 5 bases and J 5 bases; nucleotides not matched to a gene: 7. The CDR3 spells CASSAGLANDEQYF. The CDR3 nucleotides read TGTGCCAGCAGCGCAGGACTAGCGAACGACGAGCAGTACTTC. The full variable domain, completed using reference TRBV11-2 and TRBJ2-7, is EAGVAQSPRYKIIEKRQSVAFWCNPISGHATLYWYQQILGQGPKLLIQFQNNGVVDDSQLPKDRFSAERLKGVDSTLKIQPAKLEDSAVYLCASSAGLANDEQYFGPGTRLTVT.

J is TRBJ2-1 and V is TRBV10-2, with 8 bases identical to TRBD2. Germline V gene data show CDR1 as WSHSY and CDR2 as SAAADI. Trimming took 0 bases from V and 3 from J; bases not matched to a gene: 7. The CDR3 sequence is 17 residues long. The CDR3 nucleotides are TGCGCCAGCAGTGAGTCGTCAGCGGGGGCCCACTACAATGAGCAGTTCTTC. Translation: CASSESSAGAHYNEQFF.

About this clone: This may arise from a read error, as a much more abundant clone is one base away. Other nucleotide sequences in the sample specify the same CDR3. The CDR3: CSARTTYEQYF. CDR3 bases: TGCAGTGCTAGGACTACCTACGAGCAGTACTTC. V and J are TRBV20-1 and TRBJ2-7, with D perhaps matching TRBD2 (5 bases). V was pared by 3 bases and J by 2 bases, with 5 bases between. The germline gives CDR1 DFQATT, CDR2 SNEGSKA (reference sequence). This CDR3 is 11 amino acids long.

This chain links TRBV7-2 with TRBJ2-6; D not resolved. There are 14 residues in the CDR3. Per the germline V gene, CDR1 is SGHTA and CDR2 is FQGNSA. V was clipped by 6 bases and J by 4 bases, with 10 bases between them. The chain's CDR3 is CASRPPGGANVLTF. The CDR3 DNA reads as TGTGCCAGCAGACCCCCCGGGGGGGCCAACGTCCTGACTTTC.

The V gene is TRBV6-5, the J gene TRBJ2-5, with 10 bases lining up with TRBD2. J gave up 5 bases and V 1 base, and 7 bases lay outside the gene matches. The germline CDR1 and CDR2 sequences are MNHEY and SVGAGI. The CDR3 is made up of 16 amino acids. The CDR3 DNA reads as TGTGCCAGCAGTTACTTGGAGCGGGGGGGCCTCGAGACCCAGTACTTC. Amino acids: CASSYLERGGLETQYF.

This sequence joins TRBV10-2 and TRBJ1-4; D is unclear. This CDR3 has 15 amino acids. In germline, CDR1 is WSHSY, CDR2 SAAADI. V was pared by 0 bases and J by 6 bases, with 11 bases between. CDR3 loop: CASSESWNQDEKLFF. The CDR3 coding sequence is TGCGCCAGCAGTGAGTCGTGGAACCAGGATGAAAAACTGTTTTTT.

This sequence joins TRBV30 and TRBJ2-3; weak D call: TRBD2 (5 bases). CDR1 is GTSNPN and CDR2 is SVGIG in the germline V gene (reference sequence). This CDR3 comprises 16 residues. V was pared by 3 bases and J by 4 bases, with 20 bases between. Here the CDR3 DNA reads TGTGCCTGGAGCCCGATCGAGCGGCGGACGGCAGATACGCAGTATTTT. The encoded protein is CAWSPIERRTADTQYF.

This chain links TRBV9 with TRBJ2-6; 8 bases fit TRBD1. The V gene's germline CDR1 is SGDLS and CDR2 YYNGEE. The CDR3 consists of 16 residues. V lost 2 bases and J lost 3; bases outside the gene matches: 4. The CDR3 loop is CASSVQGAGGANVLTF. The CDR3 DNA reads TGTGCCAGCAGCGTCCAGGGGGCTGGTGGGGCCAACGTCCTGACTTTC.

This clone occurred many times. The chain's CDR3 is CASSPEGQGNEKLFF. CDR3 nucleotides: TGTGCCAGCAGCCCTGAGGGACAGGGGAATGAAAAACTGTTTTTT. V gene TRBV7-6 combines with J gene TRBJ1-4; 10 bases line up with TRBD1. The V and J ends lost 5 bases and 5 bases, in that order; junction bases with no gene match: 5. The CDR3 covers 15 residues. Germline assignment: CDR1 SGHVS and CDR2 FNYEAQ.

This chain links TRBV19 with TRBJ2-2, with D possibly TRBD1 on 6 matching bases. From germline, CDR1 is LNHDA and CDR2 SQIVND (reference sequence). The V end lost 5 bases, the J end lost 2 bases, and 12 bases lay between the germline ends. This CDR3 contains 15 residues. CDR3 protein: CASSPGHTNTGELFF. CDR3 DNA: TGTGCCAGTAGTCCGGGACATACAAACACCGGGGAGCTGTTTTTT.